This TCR beta chain comes out of a study of radiation and T cells in renal cell carcinoma. Study-wide findings and caveats: Top tumor clonotypes rose in blood 2 weeks post-radiation, then contracted.

The V gene's germline CDR1 is SGHRS and CDR2 YFSETQ. This CDR3 has 15 amino acids. J lost 0 bases, V lost 3 bases, and 5 bases had no gene match. Data came from immunoSEQ multiplex PCR; TCRdb stores just in-frame clones and leaves some out. The sample yields approximately 17,000 clones, approximately 51% seen once. The treatment was: 15 Gy SBRT to primary tumor, nephrectomy 4 weeks later. A remark on this clone: The antigen is undetermined.

This chain links TRBV5-1 with TRBJ1-1; 7 bases map to TRBD1. Material: tumor tissue, obtained from a patient whose treatment included radiotherapy and nephrectomy. The receptor was derived from a woman in her fifties or sixties with renal cell carcinoma. The chain's CDR3 is CASSSRDSMNTEAFF. The DNA of the CDR3 is TGCGCCAGCAGCTCGAGGGACAGTATGAACACTGAAGCTTTCTTT.